The sample holds a few counts of the clone carrying this TCR beta chain. How the authors handled the data: Using reference gene primer amplification, nucleated cell counts were estimated. Libraries were prepared by immunoSEQ multiplex PCR; TCRdb keeps only in-frame clonotypes and omits some of them. Clone size and V and J calls were adopted from that table, with D and trimming inferred from the DNA. Of 230,000 or so clones in the sample, around 89% were seen once. The source of the sample is a study of blood T cell repertoires in COVID-19. Study as a whole: Researchers got acute and convalescent COVID-19 samples from the United States, Italy and Spain.

V dropped 6 bases and J dropped 1 base, with 10 bases sitting between them. Germline loops: CDR1 MNHEY, CDR2 SMNVEV (reference sequence). CDR3 size: 14 residues. Recruitment covered 25 or so US areas and drew participants whose ages spanned roughly 18 to 100 years. V usage is TRBV27 and J usage is TRBJ1-5; D remains unclear. This TCR derives from a woman aged 40 to 50 with acute COVID-19. The sample comprised PBMCs or T cells enriched from blood (not recorded which). The CDR3 sequence: CASRGSTSNQPQHF. The CDR3 DNA reads as TGTGCCAGCAGAGGGAGTACGAGCAATCAGCCCCAGCATTTT.